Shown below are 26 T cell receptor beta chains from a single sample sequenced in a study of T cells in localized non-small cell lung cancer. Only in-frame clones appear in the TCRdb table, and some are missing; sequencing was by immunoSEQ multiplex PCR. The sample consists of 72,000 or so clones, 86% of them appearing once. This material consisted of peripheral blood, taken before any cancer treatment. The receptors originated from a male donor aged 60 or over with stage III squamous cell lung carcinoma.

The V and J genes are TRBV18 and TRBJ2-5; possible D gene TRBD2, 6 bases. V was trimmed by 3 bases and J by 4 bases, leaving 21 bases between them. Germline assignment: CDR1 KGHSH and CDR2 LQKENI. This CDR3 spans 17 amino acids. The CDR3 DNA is TGTGCCAGCTCACCTCGGGGGTCGCGGGGAACTGGAGAGACCCAGTACTTC. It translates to CASSPRGSRGTGETQYF.

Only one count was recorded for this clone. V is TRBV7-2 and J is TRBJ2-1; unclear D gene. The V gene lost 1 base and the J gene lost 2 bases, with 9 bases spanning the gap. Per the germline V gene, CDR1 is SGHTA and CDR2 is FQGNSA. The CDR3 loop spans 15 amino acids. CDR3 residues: CASSLVPPPYNEQFF. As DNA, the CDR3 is TGTGCCAGCAGCTTAGTACCCCCCCCCTACAATGAGCAGTTCTTC. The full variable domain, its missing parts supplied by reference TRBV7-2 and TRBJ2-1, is GAGVSQSPSNKVTEKGKDVELRCDPISGHTALYWYRQSLGQGLEFLIYFQGNSAPDKSGLPSDRFSAERTGGSVSTLTIQRTQQEDSAVYLCASSLVPPPYNEQFFGPGTRLTVL.

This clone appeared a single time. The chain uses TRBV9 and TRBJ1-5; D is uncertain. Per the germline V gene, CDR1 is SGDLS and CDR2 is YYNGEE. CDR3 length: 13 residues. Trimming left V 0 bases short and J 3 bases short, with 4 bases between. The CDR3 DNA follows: TGTGCCAGCAGCGTAGGGTTCAATCAGCCCCAGCATTTT. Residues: CASSVGFNQPQHF.

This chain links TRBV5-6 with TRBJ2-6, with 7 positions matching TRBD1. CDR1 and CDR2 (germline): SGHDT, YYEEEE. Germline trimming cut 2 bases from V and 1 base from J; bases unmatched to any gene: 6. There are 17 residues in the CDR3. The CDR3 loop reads CASSLRMTGSGANVLTF. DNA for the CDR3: TGTGCCAGCAGCTTACGAATGACAGGGTCTGGGGCCAACGTCCTGACTTTC.

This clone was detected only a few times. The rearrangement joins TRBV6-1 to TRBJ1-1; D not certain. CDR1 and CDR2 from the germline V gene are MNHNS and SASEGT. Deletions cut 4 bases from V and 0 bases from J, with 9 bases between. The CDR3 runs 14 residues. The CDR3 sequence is CASSALHLNTEAFF. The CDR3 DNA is TGTGCCAGCAGTGCCCTACATCTGAACACTGAAGCTTTCTTT.

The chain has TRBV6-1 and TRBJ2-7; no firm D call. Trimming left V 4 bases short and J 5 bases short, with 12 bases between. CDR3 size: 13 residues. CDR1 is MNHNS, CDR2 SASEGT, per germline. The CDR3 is CASSVRTGDEQYV. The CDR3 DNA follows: TGTGCCAGCAGTGTTAGAACCGGAGACGAGCAGTACGTC.

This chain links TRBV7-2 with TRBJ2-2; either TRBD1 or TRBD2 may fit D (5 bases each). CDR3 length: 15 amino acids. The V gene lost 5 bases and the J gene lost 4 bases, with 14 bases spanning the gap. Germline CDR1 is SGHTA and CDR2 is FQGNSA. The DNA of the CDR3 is TGTGCCAGCAGCCCCAGAGGGGCGGCCACCGGGGAGCTGTTTTTT. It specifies CASSPRGAATGELFF.

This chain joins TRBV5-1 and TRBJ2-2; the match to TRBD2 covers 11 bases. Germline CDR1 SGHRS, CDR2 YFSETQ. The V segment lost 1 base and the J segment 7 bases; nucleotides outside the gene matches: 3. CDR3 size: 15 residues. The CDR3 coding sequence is TGCGCCAGCAGCTTGCTAGCGGGGGGAAACGGGGAGCTGTTTTTT. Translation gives CASSLLAGGNGELFF. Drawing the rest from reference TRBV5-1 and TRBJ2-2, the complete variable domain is KAGVTQTPRYLIKTRGQQVTLSCSPISGHRSVSWYQQTPGQGLQFLFEYFSETQRNKGNFPGRFSGRQFSNSRSEMNVSTLELGDSALYLCASSLLAGGNGELFFGEGSRLTVL.

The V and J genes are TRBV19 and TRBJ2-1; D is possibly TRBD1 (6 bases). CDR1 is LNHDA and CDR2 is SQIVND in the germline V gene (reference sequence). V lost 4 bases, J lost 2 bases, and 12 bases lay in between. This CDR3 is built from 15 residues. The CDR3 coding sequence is TGTGCCAGTAGTACTCCAGGGGCCCCCTACAATGAGCAGTTCTTC. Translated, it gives CASSTPGAPYNEQFF.

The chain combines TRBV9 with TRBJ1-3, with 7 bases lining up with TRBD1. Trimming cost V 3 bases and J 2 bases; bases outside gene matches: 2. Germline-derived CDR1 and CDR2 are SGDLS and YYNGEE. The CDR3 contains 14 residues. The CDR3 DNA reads TGTGCCAGCAGCGCGGGACAGACTGGAAACACCATATATTTT. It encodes CASSAGQTGNTIYF.

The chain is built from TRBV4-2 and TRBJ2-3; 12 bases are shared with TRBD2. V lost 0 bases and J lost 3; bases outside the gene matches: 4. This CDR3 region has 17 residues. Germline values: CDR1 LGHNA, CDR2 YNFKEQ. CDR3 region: CASSQEASGGETDTQYF. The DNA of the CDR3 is TGTGCCAGCAGCCAAGAGGCTAGCGGGGGGGAGACAGATACGCAGTATTTT.

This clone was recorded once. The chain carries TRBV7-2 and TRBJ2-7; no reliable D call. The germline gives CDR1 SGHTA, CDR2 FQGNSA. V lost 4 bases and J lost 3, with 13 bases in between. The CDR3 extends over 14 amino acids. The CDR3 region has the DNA TGTGCCAGCAGCTCCGGCCTGGACGGCTACGAGCAGTACGTC. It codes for CASSSGLDGYEQYV.

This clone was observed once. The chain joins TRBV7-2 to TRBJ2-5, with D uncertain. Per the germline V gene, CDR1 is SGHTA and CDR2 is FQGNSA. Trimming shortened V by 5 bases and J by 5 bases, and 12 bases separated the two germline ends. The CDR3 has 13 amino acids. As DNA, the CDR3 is TGTGCCAGCAGCCGTAGGGTCGCGGAGACCCAGTACTTC. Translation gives CASSRRVAETQYF. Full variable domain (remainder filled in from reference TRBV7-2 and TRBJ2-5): GAGVSQSPSNKVTEKGKDVELRCDPISGHTALYWYRQSLGQGLEFLIYFQGNSAPDKSGLPSDRFSAERTGGSVSTLTIQRTQQEDSAVYLCASSRRVAETQYFGPGTRLLVL.

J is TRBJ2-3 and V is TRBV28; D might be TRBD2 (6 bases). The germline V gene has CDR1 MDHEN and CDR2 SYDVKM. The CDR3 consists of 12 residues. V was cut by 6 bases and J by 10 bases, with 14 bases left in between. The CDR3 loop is CASSTTSQAQYF. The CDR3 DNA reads TGTGCCAGCAGCACTACTAGCCAAGCGCAGTATTTT.

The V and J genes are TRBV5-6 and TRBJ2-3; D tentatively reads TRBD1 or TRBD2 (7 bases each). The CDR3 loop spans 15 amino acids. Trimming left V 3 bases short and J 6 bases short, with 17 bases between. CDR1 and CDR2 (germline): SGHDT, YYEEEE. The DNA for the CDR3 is TGTGCCAGCAGCTGGGTGGGAGGGGGCAAGGATACGCAGTATTTT. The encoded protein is CASSWVGGGKDTQYF.

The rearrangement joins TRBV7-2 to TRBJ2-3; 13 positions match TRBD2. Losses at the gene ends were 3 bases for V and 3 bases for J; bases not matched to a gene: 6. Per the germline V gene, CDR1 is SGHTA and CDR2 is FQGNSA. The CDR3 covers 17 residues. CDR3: CASSFPTSGGKTDTQYF. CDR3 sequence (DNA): TGTGCCAGCAGCTTTCCGACTAGCGGGGGGAAGACAGATACGCAGTATTTT.

CDR3 sequence (DNA): TGTGCCAGCAGCCAAGGGAACAGGGGCGTGGATACGCAGTATTTT. Its protein is CASSQGNRGVDTQYF. The gene calls are TRBV4-2 and TRBJ2-3; 7 positions agree with TRBD1. CDR1 is LGHNA, CDR2 YNFKEQ, per germline. This CDR3 contains 15 residues. Trimming at V came to 1 base and at J to 6 bases, leaving 7 bases not matched to a gene.

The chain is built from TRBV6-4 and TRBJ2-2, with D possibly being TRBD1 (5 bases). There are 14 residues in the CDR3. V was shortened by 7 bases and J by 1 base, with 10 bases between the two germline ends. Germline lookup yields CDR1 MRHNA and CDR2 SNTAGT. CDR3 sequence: CASTIDRNTGELFF. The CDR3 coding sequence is TGTGCCAGCACCATCGACAGGAACACCGGGGAGCTGTTTTTT.

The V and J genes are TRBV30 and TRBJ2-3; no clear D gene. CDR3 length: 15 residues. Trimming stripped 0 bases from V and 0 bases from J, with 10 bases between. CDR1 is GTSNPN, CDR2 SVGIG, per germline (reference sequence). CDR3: CAWSVSSSSTDTQYF. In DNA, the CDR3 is TGTGCCTGGAGTGTGTCTTCATCTAGCACAGATACGCAGTATTTT. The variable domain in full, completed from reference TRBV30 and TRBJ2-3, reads SQTIHQWPATLVQPVGSPLSLECTVEGTSNPNLYWYRQAAGRGLQLLFYSVGIGQISSEVPQNLSASRPQDRQFILSSKKLLLSDSGFYLCAWSVSSSSTDTQYFGPGTRLTVL.

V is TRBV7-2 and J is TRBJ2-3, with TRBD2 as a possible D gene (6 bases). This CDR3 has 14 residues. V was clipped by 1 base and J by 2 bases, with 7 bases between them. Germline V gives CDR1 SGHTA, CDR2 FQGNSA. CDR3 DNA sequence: TGTGCCAGCAGCTTAGGGGGGGTCACAGATACGCAGTATTTT. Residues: CASSLGGVTDTQYF.

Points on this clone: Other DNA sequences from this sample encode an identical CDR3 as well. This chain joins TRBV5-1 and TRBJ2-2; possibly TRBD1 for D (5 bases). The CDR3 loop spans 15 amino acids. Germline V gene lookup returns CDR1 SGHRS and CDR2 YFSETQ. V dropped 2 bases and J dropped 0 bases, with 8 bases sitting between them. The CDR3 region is CASSLGQTNTGELFF. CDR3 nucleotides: TGCGCCAGCAGCTTAGGACAAACGAACACCGGGGAGCTGTTTTTT.

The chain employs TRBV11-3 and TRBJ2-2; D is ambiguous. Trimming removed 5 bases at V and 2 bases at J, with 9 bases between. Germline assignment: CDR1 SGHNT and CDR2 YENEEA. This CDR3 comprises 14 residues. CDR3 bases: TGTGCCAGCAGCCTTGCCTCCAACACCGGGGAGCTGTTTTTT. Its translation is CASSLASNTGELFF.

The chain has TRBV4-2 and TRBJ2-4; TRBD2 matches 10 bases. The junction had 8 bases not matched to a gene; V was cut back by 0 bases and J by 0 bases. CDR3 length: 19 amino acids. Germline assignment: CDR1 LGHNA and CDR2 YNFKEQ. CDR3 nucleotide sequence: TGTGCCAGCAGCCAAGATCGGACTAGCGGCCAACTAGCCAAAAACATTCAGTACTTC. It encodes CASSQDRTSGQLAKNIQYF.

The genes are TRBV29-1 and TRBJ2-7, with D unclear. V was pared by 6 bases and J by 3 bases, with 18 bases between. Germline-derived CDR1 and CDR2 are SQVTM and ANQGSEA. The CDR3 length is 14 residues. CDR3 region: CSVVVGRINYEQYF. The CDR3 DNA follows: TGCAGCGTGGTGGTAGGACGTATAAACTACGAGCAGTACTTC.

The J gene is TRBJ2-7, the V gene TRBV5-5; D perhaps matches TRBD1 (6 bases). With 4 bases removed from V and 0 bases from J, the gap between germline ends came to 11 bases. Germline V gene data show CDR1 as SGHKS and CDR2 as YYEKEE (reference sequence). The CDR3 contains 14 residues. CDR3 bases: TGTGCCAGCAGCCTGGACAGTAACTCCTACGAGCAGTACTTC. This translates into CASSLDSNSYEQYF.

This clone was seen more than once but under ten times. CDR3 nucleotides: TGCGCCAGCAGTCGAGACAGGGATAATTCACCCCTCCACTTT. Residues: CASSRDRDNSPLHF. The genes are TRBV10-1 and TRBJ1-6; 7 bases are a match to TRBD1. Germline CDR1 and CDR2: WNHNN and SYGVQD (reference sequence). The junction had 3 bases not matched to a gene; V was cut back by 5 bases and J by 5 bases. The CDR3 is 14 residues long.